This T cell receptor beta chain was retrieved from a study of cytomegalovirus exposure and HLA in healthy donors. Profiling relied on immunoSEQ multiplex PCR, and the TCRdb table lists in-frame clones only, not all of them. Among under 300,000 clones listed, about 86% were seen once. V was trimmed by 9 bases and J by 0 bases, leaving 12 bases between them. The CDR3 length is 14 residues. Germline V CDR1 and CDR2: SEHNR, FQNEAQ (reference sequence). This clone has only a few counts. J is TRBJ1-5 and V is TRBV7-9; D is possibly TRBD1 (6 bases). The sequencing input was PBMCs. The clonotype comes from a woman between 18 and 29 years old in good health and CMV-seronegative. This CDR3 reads CASAGGHSNQPQHF. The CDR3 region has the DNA TGTGCCAGTGCGGGGGGCCATAGCAATCAGCCCCAGCATTTT.